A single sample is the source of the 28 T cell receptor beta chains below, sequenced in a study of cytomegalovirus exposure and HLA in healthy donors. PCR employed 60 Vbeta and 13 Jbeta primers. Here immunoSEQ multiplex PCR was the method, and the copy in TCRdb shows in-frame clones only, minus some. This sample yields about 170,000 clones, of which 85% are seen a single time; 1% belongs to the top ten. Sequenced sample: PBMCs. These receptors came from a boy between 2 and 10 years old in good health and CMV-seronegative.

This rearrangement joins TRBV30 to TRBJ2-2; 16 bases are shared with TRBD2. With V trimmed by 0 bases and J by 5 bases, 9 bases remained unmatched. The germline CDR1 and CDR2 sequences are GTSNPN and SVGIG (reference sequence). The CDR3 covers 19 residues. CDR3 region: CAWSVTGTSGGVRTGELFF. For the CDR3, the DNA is TGTGCCTGGAGTGTAACAGGGACTAGCGGGGGGGTGCGGACCGGGGAGCTGTTTTTT. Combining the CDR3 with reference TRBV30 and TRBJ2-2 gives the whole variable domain SQTIHQWPATLVQPVGSPLSLECTVEGTSNPNLYWYRQAAGRGLQLLFYSVGIGQISSEVPQNLSASRPQDRQFILSSKKLLLSDSGFYLCAWSVTGTSGGVRTGELFFGEGSRLTVL.

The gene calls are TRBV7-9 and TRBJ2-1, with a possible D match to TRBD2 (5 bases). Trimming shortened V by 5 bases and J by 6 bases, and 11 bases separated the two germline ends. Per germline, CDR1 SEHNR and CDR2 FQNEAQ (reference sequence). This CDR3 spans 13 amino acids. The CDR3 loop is CASSPPGVNEQFF. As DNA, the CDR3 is TGTGCCAGCAGCCCGCCCGGGGTCAATGAGCAGTTCTTC.

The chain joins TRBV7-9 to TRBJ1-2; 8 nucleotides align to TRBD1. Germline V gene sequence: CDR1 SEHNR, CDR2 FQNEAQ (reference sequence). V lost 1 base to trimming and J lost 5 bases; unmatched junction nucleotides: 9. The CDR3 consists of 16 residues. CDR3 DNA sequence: TGTGCCAGCAGCTTAGGAGACAGGGGCGTCCTTTATGGCTACACCTTC. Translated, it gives CASSLGDRGVLYGYTF.

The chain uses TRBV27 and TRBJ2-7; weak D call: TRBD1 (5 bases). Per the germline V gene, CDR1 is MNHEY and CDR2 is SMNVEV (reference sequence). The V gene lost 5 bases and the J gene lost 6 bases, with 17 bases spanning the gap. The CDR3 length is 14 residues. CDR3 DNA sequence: TGTGCCAGCAGTCCACTTCCCCAGGGCCGCGAGCAGTACTTC. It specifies CASSPLPQGREQYF.

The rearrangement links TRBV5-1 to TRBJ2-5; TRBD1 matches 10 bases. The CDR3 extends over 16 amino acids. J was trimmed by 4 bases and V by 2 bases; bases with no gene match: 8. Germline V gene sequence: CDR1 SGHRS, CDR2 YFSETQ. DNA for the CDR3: TGCGCCAGCAGCTTAATCGACAGGGGGCAAACAGAGACCCAGTACTTC. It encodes CASSLIDRGQTETQYF. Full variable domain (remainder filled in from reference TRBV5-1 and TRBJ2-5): KAGVTQTPRYLIKTRGQQVTLSCSPISGHRSVSWYQQTPGQGLQFLFEYFSETQRNKGNFPGRFSGRQFSNSRSEMNVSTLELGDSALYLCASSLIDRGQTETQYFGPGTRLLVL.

CDR3 DNA: TGTGCCAGCAGTGAATACGGAGGCAATCAGCCCCAGCATTTT. As protein: CASSEYGGNQPQHF. This chain links TRBV25-1 with TRBJ1-5; no clear D. This CDR3 is 14 amino acids long. V was cut by 0 bases and J by 2 bases, with 5 bases left in between. CDR1 and CDR2 from the germline V gene are MGHDK and SYGVNS.

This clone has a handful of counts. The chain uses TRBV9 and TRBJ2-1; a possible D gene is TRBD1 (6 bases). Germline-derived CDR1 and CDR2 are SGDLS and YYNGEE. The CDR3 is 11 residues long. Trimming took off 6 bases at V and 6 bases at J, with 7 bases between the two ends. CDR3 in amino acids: CASTDSNEQFF. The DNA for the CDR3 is TGTGCCAGCACGGACAGCAATGAGCAGTTCTTC.

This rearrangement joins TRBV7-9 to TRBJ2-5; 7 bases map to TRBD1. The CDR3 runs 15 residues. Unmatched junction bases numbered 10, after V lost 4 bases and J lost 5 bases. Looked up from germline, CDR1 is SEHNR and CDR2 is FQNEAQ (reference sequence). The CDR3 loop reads CASSSPRQGEETQYF. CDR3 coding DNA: TGTGCCAGCAGCTCCCCCCGACAGGGTGAGGAGACCCAGTACTTC.

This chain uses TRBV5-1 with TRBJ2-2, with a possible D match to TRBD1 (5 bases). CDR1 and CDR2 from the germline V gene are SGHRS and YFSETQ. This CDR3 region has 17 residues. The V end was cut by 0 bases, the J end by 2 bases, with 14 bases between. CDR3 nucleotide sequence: TGCGCCAGCAGCTTGGCCAGGACAACCCTAAACACCGGGGAGCTGTTTTTT. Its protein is CASSLARTTLNTGELFF.

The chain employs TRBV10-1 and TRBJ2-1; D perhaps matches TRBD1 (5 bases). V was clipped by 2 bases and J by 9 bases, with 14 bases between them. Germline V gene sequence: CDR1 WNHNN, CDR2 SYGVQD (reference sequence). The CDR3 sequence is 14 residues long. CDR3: CASSEAGLAREQFF. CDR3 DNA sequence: TGCGCCAGCAGTGAGGCAGGGTTGGCCCGTGAGCAGTTCTTC.

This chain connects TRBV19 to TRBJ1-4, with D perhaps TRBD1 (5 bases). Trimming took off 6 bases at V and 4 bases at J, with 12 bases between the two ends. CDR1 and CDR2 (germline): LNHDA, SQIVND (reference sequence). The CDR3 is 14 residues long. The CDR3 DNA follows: TGTGCCAGTAGAGAACCGGGGGGTAATGAAAAACTGTTTTTT. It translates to CASREPGGNEKLFF.

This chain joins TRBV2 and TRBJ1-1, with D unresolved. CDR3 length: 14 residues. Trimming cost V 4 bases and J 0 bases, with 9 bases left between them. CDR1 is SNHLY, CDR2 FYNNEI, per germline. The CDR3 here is CASSGFGMNTEAFF. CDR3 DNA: TGTGCCAGCAGTGGGTTCGGGATGAACACTGAAGCTTTCTTT.

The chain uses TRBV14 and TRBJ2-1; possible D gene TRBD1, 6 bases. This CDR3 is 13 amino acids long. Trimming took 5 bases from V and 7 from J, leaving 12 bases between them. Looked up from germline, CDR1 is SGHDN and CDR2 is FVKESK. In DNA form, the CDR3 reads TGTGCCAGCAGCTCCTCACAGGGTAATGAGCAGTTCTTC. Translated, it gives CASSSSQGNEQFF.

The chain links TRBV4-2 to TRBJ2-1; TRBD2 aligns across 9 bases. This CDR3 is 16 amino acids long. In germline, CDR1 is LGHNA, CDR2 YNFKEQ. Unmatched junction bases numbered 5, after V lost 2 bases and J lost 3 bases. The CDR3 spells CASSQKTSGNYNEQFF. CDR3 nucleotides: TGTGCCAGCAGCCAAAAGACTAGCGGAAACTACAATGAGCAGTTCTTC.

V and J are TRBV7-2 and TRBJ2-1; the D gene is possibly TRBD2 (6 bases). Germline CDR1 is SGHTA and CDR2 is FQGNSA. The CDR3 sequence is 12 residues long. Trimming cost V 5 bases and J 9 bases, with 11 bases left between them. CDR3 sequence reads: CASSRPAGEQFF. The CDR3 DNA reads TGTGCCAGCAGCCGTCCAGCGGGTGAGCAGTTCTTC. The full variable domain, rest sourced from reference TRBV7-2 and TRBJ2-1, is GAGVSQSPSNKVTEKGKDVELRCDPISGHTALYWYRQSLGQGLEFLIYFQGNSAPDKSGLPSDRFSAERTGGSVSTLTIQRTQQEDSAVYLCASSRPAGEQFFGPGTRLTVL.

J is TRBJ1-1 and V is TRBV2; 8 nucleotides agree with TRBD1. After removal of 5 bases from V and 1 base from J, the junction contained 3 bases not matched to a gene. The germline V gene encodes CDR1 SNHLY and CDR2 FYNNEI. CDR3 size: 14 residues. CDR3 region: CASSFGQGNTEAFF. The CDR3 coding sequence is TGTGCCAGCAGTTTTGGACAGGGGAACACTGAAGCTTTCTTT.

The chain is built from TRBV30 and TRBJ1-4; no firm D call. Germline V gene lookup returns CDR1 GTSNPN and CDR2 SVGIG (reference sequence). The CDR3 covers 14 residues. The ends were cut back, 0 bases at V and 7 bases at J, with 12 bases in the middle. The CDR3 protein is CAWSVSGSGEKLFF. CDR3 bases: TGTGCCTGGAGTGTATCCGGGTCGGGTGAAAAACTGTTTTTT.

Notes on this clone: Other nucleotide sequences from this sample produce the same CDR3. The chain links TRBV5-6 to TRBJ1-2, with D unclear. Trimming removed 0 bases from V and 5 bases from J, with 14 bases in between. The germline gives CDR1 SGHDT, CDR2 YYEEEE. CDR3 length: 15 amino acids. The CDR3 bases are TGTGCCAGCAGCTTGGGGTCCGAAGAGTGGTATGGCTACACCTTC. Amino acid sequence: CASSLGSEEWYGYTF.

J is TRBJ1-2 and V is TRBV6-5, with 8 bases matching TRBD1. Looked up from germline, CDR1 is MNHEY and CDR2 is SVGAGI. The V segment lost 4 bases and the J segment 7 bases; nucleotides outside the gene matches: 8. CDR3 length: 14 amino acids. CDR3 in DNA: TGTGCCAGCAGTTCACCGGGGGACAGGAGTGGCTACACCTTC. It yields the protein CASSSPGDRSGYTF.

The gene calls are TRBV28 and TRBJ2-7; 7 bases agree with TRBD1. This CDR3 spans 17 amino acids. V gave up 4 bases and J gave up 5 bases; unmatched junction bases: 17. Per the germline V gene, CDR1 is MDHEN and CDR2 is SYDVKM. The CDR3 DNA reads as TGTGCCAGCAGTTCGACCGGCAGGGGGTTACGGGTGGACGAGCAGTACGTC. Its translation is CASSSTGRGLRVDEQYV.

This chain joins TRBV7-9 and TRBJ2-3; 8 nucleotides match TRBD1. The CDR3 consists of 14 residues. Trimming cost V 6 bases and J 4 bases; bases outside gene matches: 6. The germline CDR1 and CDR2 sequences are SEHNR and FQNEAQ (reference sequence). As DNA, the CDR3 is TGTGCCAGCAGAAGGGACAGGCCCGCAGATACGCAGTATTTT. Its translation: CASRRDRPADTQYF.

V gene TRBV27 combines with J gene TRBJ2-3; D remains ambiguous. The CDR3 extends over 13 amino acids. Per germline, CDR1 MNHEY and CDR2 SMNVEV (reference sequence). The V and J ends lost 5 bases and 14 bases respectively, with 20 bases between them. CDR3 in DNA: TGTGCCAGCAGTCTCTCCCTTGGAGCCGGCGGGTATTTT. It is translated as CASSLSLGAGGYF.

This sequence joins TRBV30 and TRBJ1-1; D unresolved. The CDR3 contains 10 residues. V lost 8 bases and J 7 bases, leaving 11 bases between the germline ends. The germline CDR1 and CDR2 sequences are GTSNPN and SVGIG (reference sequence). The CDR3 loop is CAAVRVEAFF. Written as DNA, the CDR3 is TGTGCCGCAGTGAGGGTTGAAGCTTTCTTT.

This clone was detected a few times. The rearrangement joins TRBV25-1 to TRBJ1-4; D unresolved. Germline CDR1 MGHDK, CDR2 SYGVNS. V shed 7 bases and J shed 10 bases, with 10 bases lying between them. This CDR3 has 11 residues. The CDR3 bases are TGTGCCAGCAAAGAGGGCGGAAAACTGTTTTTT. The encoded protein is CASKEGGKLFF.

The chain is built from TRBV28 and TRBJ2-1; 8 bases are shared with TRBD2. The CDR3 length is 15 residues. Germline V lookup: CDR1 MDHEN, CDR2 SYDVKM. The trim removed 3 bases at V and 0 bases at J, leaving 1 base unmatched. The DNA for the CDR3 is TGTGCCAGCAGTTTTACTAGCGGCTCCTACAATGAGCAGTTCTTC. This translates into CASSFTSGSYNEQFF.

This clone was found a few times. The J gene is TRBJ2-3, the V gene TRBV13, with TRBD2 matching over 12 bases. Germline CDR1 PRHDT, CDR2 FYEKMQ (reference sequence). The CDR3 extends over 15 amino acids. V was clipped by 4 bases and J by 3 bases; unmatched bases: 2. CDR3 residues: CASSWGTSGTDTQYF. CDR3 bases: TGTGCCAGCAGCTGGGGGACTAGCGGGACAGATACGCAGTATTTT.

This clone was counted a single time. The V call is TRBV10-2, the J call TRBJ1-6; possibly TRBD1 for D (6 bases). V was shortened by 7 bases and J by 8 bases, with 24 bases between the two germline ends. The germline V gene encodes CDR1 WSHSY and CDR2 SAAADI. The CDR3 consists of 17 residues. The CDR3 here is CASKKGPGHRDYSPLHF. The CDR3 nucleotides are TGCGCCAGCAAGAAGGGCCCGGGACATAGAGACTATTCACCCCTCCACTTT.

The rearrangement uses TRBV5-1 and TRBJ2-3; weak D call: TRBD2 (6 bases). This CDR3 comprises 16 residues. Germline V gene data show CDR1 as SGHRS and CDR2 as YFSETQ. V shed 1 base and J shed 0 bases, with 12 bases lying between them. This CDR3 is CASSLLGGVSTDTQYF. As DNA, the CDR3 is TGCGCCAGCAGCTTGCTTGGAGGGGTAAGCACAGATACGCAGTATTTT.